These 29 T cell receptor beta chains came from one sample sequenced in a study of blood T cell repertoires in COVID-19. Repertoires were generated with immunoSEQ multiplex PCR, while TCRdb's copy carries only in-frame clones and drops some. The sample has around 200,000 clones; approximately 88% are singletons. The sample comprised peripheral blood. The receptors stem from a woman aged 40 to 49 with COVID-19, enrolled during active disease.

CDR3 sequence: CSASRSGTLVGGTDTQYF. As DNA, the CDR3 is TGCAGTGCTAGTCGGAGCGGGACACTGGTCGGCGGGACAGATACGCAGTATTTT. The V gene is TRBV20-1, the J gene TRBJ2-3; the D gene is possibly TRBD2 (7 bases). With 3 bases removed from V and 3 bases from J, the gap between germline ends came to 25 bases. Per the germline V gene, CDR1 is DFQATT and CDR2 is SNEGSKA (reference sequence). The CDR3 is 18 amino acids.

The genes are TRBV28 and TRBJ1-3; no firm D call. The CDR3 consists of 14 residues. CDR1 and CDR2 from the germline V gene are MDHEN and SYDVKM. Trimming took 3 bases from V and 8 from J, leaving 14 bases between them. This CDR3 reads CASSFWPHEHTIYF. CDR3 nucleotides: TGTGCCAGCAGTTTCTGGCCCCACGAACACACCATATATTTT.

This chain joins TRBV6-5 and TRBJ1-5, with D possibly TRBD1 on 5 matching bases. Trimming removed 7 bases at V and 9 bases at J, with 13 bases between. The CDR3 length is 12 residues. The germline V gene has CDR1 MNHEY and CDR2 SVGAGI. CDR3 amino acids: CASTSGVPPQHF. CDR3 bases: TGTGCCAGCACATCGGGGGTCCCGCCCCAGCATTTT.

In this sample, this clone turned up a few times. The chain couples TRBV6-4 to TRBJ2-3; 7 positions agree with TRBD2. The CDR3 runs to 15 residues. The V and J ends lost 3 bases and 3 bases, in that order; junction bases with no gene match: 6. CDR1 is MRHNA, CDR2 SNTAGT, per germline. The DNA for the CDR3 is TGTGCCAGCAGTGAGGGCGAGGGAGGGACAGATACGCAGTATTTT. Translation: CASSEGEGGTDTQYF.

V and J are TRBV29-1 and TRBJ1-1, with D uncertain. The V end was cut by 4 bases, the J end by 4 bases, with 4 bases between. The germline V gene encodes CDR1 SQVTM and CDR2 ANQGSEA. The CDR3 totals 10 residues. The CDR3 here is CSVAVTEAFF. The CDR3 DNA reads TGCAGCGTTGCAGTCACTGAAGCTTTCTTT.

This clone has only one observation. The rearrangement uses TRBV3-1 (or the pseudogene TRBV3-2) and TRBJ1-6; D is uncertain. Germline assignment: CDR1 LGHDT and CDR2 YNNKEL (reference sequence). V shed 4 bases and J shed 7 bases, with 23 bases lying between them. The CDR3 totals 18 residues. CDR3 protein: CASSRGSFGEGWNSPLHF. The CDR3 bases are TGTGCCAGCAGCCGAGGGAGTTTCGGGGAAGGATGGAATTCACCCCTCCACTTT.

V and J are TRBV5-4 and TRBJ2-6; TRBD1 matches 8 bases. Trimming at V came to 3 bases and at J to 0 bases, leaving 8 bases not matched to a gene. Germline CDR1 and CDR2: SGHNT and YYREEE (reference sequence). CDR3 length: 18 residues. This CDR3 is CASSSPTGDSSGANVLTF. In DNA form, the CDR3 reads TGTGCCAGCAGCTCCCCGACAGGGGACAGCTCTGGGGCCAACGTCCTGACTTTC. Using reference TRBV5-4 and TRBJ2-6 for the parts outside the CDR3, the full variable domain is ETGVTQSPTHLIKTRGQQVTLRCSSQSGHNTVSWYQQALGQGPQFIFQYYREEENGRGNFPPRFSGLQFPNYSSELNVNALELDDSALYLCASSSPTGDSSGANVLTFGAGSRLTVL.

In this sample, this clone turned up once. The chain joins TRBV6-2 or TRBV6-3 to TRBJ1-3, with D tentatively TRBD1 (5 bases). CDR1 and CDR2 (germline): MNHEY, SVGEGT. Trimming took 6 bases from V and 4 from J, leaving 22 bases between them. There are 17 residues in the CDR3. The CDR3 sequence: CASSPTIPGLRGNTIYF. CDR3 nucleotides: TGTGCCAGCAGCCCAACGATACCGGGACTGAGAGGAAACACCATATATTTT.

The chain couples TRBV11-2 to TRBJ2-7, with D unresolved. Germline values: CDR1 SGHAT, CDR2 FQNNGV. The CDR3 extends over 13 amino acids. Trimming left V 1 base short and J 0 bases short, with 4 bases between. The CDR3 reads CASSLGGSYEQYF. The CDR3 nucleotides read TGTGCCAGCAGCTTAGGAGGCTCCTACGAGCAGTACTTC. Variable domain in full (rest from reference TRBV11-2 and TRBJ2-7): EAGVAQSPRYKIIEKRQSVAFWCNPISGHATLYWYQQILGQGPKLLIQFQNNGVVDDSQLPKDRFSAERLKGVDSTLKIQPAKLEDSAVYLCASSLGGSYEQYFGPGTRLTVT.

This clone was counted a few times. The V call is TRBV5-4, the J call TRBJ1-1; D remains unclear. With 9 bases removed from V and 1 base from J, the gap between germline ends came to 10 bases. This CDR3 region has 12 residues. Germline CDR1 reads SGHNT; CDR2 reads YYREEE (reference sequence). The CDR3 loop is CATNTRNTEAFF. The CDR3 nucleotides are TGTGCCACCAACACACGGAACACTGAAGCTTTCTTT.

The chain combines TRBV2 with TRBJ1-6, with TRBD1 identical over 9 bases. In germline, CDR1 is SNHLY, CDR2 FYNNEI. Trimming took 2 bases from V and 11 from J; bases not matched to a gene: 7. The CDR3 extends over 15 amino acids. The CDR3 DNA reads as TGTGCCAGCAGTGAATCAACAGGGGGCTTGACACCCCTCCACTTT. This translates into CASSESTGGLTPLHF.

Only one count was recorded for this clone. The rearrangement uses TRBV6-5 and TRBJ1-6; TRBD1 matches at 8 bases. Trimming at V came to 6 bases and at J to 6 bases, leaving 7 bases not matched to a gene. There are 15 residues in the CDR3. Germline V CDR1 and CDR2: MNHEY, SVGAGI. CDR3 amino acids: CASRGPGQANSPLHF. CDR3 in DNA: TGTGCCAGCAGGGGACCGGGACAGGCTAATTCACCCCTCCACTTT.

This chain uses TRBV4-2 with TRBJ1-4, with a tentative D call TRBD1 (5 bases). CDR1 LGHNA and CDR2 YNFKEQ come from the germline V gene. This CDR3 has 17 residues. The ends were cut back, 4 bases at V and 8 bases at J, with 23 bases in the middle. The CDR3 here is CASSLTLTGGRSEKLFF. CDR3 in DNA: TGTGCCAGCAGCCTAACACTCACGGGGGGACGGAGCGAAAAACTGTTTTTT.

The V call is TRBV19, the J call TRBJ1-5, with 7 bases lining up with TRBD1. The CDR3 is 13 residues long. Per germline, CDR1 LNHDA and CDR2 SQIVND (reference sequence). V shed 5 bases and J 5 bases; nucleotides not matched to a gene: 3. The CDR3 bases are TGTGCCAGTAGTGGCGACAGGGATCAGCCCCAGCATTTT. This sequence encodes CASSGDRDQPQHF.

This chain uses TRBV28 with TRBJ1-3; 11 bases map to TRBD1. The CDR3 totals 18 residues. Germline V gives CDR1 MDHEN, CDR2 SYDVKM. With V trimmed by 5 bases and J by 3 bases, 12 bases remained unmatched. The CDR3 region has the DNA TGTGCCAGCAGTCCACTCGGGACCGGGACAGGGGGTGGAAACACCATATATTTT. Protein product: CASSPLGTGTGGGNTIYF.

This clone was counted many times. The chain is built from TRBV5-1 and TRBJ1-5; 8 bases agree with TRBD1. V shed 5 bases and J 3 bases; nucleotides not matched to a gene: 7. The CDR3 runs to 15 residues. Germline V gives CDR1 SGHRS, CDR2 YFSETQ. The CDR3 coding sequence is TGCGCCAGCAGGTTTGGGACAGGCATCAATCAGCCCCAGCATTTT. Translation: CASRFGTGINQPQHF.

This chain links TRBV10-3 with TRBJ1-2; no clear D. Looked up from germline, CDR1 is ENHRY and CDR2 is SYGVKD. V was clipped by 0 bases and J by 7 bases, with 9 bases between them. The CDR3 consists of 13 residues. The CDR3 loop is CAISESGSGGYTF. For the CDR3, the DNA is TGTGCCATCAGTGAGTCAGGGAGCGGTGGCTACACCTTC.

The V and J genes are TRBV7-2 and TRBJ1-6, with D possibly matching TRBD1 (6 bases). Per germline, CDR1 SGHTA and CDR2 FQGNSA. Trimming removed 2 bases at V and 11 bases at J, with 13 bases between. The CDR3 totals 14 residues. Written as DNA, the CDR3 is TGTGCCAGCAGCTTATCCGACCAGGGGCCACCCCTCCACTTT. It is translated as CASSLSDQGPPLHF.

This chain uses TRBV10-3 with TRBJ1-6; D remains unclear. Trimming shortened V by 8 bases and J by 5 bases, and 10 bases separated the two germline ends. The CDR3 length is 13 residues. Germline CDR1 reads ENHRY; CDR2 reads SYGVKD. The CDR3 DNA reads TGTGCCATCTCCTCCCTCGATAATTCACCCCTCCACTTT. Translating gives CAISSLDNSPLHF.

The chain links TRBV5-1 to TRBJ2-7, with a tentative D call TRBD1 (5 bases). The germline gives CDR1 SGHRS, CDR2 YFSETQ. This CDR3 is 12 amino acids long. Trimming left V 4 bases short and J 7 bases short, with 12 bases between. In nucleotides, the CDR3 is TGCGCCAGCAGCGGGGCTACCGCGGAGCAGTACTTC. This codes for CASSGATAEQYF.

V gene TRBV7-2 combines with J gene TRBJ1-5; D perhaps matches TRBD1 (6 bases). Germline V gives CDR1 SGHTA, CDR2 FQGNSA. This CDR3 has 13 amino acids. V was cut by 5 bases and J by 1 base, with 6 bases left in between. CDR3 nucleotides: TGTGCCAGCAGCGACAGGAGCAATCAGCCCCAGCATTTT. Its translation: CASSDRSNQPQHF.

This clone was seen just once. Here the CDR3 reads CASSEETARQFF. For the CDR3, the DNA is TGTGCCAGCAGTGAAGAGACAGCGAGGCAGTTCTTC. V and J are TRBV2 and TRBJ2-1; TRBD1 is a possible D gene (5 bases). Trimming cost V 1 base and J 12 bases, with 10 bases left between them. Per germline, CDR1 SNHLY and CDR2 FYNNEI. This CDR3 has 12 amino acids.

The V call is TRBV6-5, the J call TRBJ1-6, with a possible D match to TRBD1 (5 bases). Germline CDR1 is MNHEY and CDR2 is SVGAGI. This CDR3 comprises 13 residues. V gave up 8 bases and J gave up 8 bases, with 13 bases separating them. This CDR3 is CASSGRDDSPLHF. The CDR3 nucleotides read TGTGCCAGCTCGGGCAGGGATGATTCACCCCTCCACTTT.

The V and J genes are TRBV6-1 and TRBJ2-7, with unresolved D. Germline CDR1 MNHNS, CDR2 SASEGT. V dropped 2 bases and J dropped 3 bases, with 2 bases sitting between them. The length of the CDR3 is 11 residues. The CDR3 region is CASSEYYEQYF. Here the CDR3 DNA reads TGTGCCAGCAGTGAATACTACGAGCAGTACTTC.

Here the CDR3 reads CASSLKPRDIYNEQFF. The CDR3 DNA sequence: TGTGCCAGCAGCTTAAAACCCCGGGACATATACAATGAGCAGTTCTTC. J is TRBJ2-1 and V is TRBV7-3; weak D call: TRBD1 (6 bases). There are 16 residues in the CDR3. V lost 1 base and J lost 4, with 14 bases in between. CDR1 and CDR2 from the germline V gene are SGHTA and FQGTGA.

The genes are TRBV5-4 and TRBJ2-5, with D maybe TRBD1 (6 bases). Germline V gene lookup returns CDR1 SGHNT and CDR2 YYREEE (reference sequence). V lost 0 bases and J 5 bases, leaving 14 bases between the germline ends. CDR3 length: 15 amino acids. Here the CDR3 DNA reads TGTGCCAGCAGCTTGGGAGGACAGATGAGGGAGACCCAGTACTTC. It translates to CASSLGGQMRETQYF.

The genes are TRBV5-4 and TRBJ1-1, with TRBD1 matching over 7 bases. CDR3 length: 15 residues. J lost 0 bases, V lost 4 bases, and 6 bases had no gene match. CDR1 is SGHNT, CDR2 YYREEE, per germline (reference sequence). The CDR3 region is CASSHRDSMNTEAFF. DNA for the CDR3: TGTGCCAGCAGCCACCGGGACAGCATGAACACTGAAGCTTTCTTT. The full variable domain, with the rest looked up from reference TRBV5-4 and TRBJ1-1, is ETGVTQSPTHLIKTRGQQVTLRCSSQSGHNTVSWYQQALGQGPQFIFQYYREEENGRGNFPPRFSGLQFPNYSSELNVNALELDDSALYLCASSHRDSMNTEAFFGQGTRLTVV.

The rearrangement links TRBV18 to TRBJ1-1; TRBD1 is a possible D gene (6 bases). In germline, CDR1 is KGHSH, CDR2 LQKENI. The CDR3 is 12 amino acids. Trimming pared 3 bases from V and 11 bases from J, leaving 13 bases between. The CDR3 loop is CASSPTGSSAFF. In nucleotides, the CDR3 is TGTGCCAGCTCACCTACAGGGTCTTCGGCTTTCTTT.

This clone was seen more than once but under ten times. The chain combines TRBV6-4 with TRBJ1-2, with 9 bases fitting TRBD1. Trimming at V came to 5 bases and at J to 7 bases, leaving 8 bases not matched to a gene. CDR3 length: 14 amino acids. CDR1 and CDR2 (germline): MRHNA, SNTAGT. CDR3 DNA: TGTGCCAGCAGTCCCGGGACAGGGCGTATTGGCTACACCTTC. Amino acid sequence: CASSPGTGRIGYTF.